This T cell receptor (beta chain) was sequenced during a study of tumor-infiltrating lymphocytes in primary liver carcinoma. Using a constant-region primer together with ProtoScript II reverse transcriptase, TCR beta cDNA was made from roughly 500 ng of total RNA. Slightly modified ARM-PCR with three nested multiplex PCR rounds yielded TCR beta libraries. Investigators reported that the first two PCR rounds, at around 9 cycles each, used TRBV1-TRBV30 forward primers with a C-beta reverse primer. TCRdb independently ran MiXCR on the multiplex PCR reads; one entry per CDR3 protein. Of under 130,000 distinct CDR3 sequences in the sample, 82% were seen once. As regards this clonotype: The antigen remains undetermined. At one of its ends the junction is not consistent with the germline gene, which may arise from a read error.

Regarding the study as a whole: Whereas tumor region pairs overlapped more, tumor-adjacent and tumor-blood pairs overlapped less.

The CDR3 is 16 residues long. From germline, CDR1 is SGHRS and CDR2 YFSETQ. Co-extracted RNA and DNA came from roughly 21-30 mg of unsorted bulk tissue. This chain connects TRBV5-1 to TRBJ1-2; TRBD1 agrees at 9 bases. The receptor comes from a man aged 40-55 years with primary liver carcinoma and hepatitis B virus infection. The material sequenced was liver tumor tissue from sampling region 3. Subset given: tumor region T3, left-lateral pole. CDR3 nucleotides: TGCGCTAGCAGCTTGGGACAGGGTGTAGTATTCTATGGCTACGCCTTC. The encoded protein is CASSLGQGVVFYGYAF.